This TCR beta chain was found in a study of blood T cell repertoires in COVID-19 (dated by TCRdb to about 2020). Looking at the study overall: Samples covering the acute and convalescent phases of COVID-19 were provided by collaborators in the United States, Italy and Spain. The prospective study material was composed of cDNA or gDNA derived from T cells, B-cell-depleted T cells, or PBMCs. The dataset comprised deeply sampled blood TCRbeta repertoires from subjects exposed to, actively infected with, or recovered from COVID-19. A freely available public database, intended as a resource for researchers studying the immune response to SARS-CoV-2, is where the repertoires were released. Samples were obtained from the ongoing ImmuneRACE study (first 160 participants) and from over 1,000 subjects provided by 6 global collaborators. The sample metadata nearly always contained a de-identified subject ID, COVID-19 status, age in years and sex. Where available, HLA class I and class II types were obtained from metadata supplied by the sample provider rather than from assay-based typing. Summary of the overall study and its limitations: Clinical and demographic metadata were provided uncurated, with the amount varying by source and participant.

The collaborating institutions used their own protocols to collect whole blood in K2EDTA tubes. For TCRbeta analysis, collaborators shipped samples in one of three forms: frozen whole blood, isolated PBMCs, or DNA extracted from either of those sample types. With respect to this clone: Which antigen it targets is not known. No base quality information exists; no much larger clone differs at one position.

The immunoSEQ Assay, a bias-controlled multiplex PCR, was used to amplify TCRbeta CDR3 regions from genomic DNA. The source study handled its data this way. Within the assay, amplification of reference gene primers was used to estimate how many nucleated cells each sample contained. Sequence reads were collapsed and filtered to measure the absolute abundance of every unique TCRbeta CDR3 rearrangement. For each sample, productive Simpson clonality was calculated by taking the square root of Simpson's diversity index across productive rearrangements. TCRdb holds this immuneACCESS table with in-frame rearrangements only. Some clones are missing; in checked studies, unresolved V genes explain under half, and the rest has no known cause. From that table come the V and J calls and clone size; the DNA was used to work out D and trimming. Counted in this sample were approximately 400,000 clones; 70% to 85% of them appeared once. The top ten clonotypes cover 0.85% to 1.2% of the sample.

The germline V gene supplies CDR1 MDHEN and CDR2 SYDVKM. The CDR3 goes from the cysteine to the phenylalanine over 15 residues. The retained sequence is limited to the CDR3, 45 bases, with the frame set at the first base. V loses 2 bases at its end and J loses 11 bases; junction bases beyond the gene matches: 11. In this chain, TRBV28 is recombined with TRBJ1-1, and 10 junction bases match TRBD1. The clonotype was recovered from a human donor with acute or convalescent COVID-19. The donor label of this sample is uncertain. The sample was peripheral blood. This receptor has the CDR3 CASSLQTGGRGGAFF. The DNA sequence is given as TGTGCCAGCAGTTTACAGACAGGGGGCAGGGGGGGGGCTTTCTTT.